These 17 T cell receptor beta chains originate from one sample sequenced in a study of cytomegalovirus exposure and HLA in healthy donors. Sequenced by immunoSEQ multiplex PCR; TCRdb stores in-frame clones only, minus some. The profile shows some 250,000 clones, 75% to 90% of them singletons. The sequenced sample consisted of PBMCs. Receptor source: a woman younger than 45 in good health and CMV-seropositive.

The chain recombines TRBV5-1 with TRBJ2-2; D is ambiguous. V lost 2 bases and J 4 bases, leaving 12 bases between the germline ends. Per germline, CDR1 SGHRS and CDR2 YFSETQ. This CDR3 region has 15 residues. CDR3 protein: CASSFNIKATGELFF. CDR3 DNA sequence: TGCGCCAGCAGCTTTAATATCAAAGCCACCGGGGAGCTGTTTTTT.

The rearrangement links TRBV27 to TRBJ2-1; D gene unclear. In germline, CDR1 is MNHEY, CDR2 SMNVEV (reference sequence). Trimming left V 6 bases short and J 3 bases short, with 6 bases between. The CDR3 is made up of 12 amino acids. The CDR3 is CASSPNYNEQFF. As DNA, the CDR3 is TGTGCCAGCAGCCCAAACTACAATGAGCAGTTCTTC.

The gene calls are TRBV5-4 and TRBJ2-2; a weak D match, TRBD2 (6 bases). This CDR3 is 13 amino acids long. V lost 2 bases to trimming and J lost 8 bases, with 10 bases between them. Germline V gives CDR1 SGHNT, CDR2 YYREEE (reference sequence). CDR3 sequence (DNA): TGTGCCAGCAGCTTTGGCGGGGTGGGGGAGCTGTTTTTT. Translated, it gives CASSFGGVGELFF.

This clone was recorded a few times. V usage is TRBV2 and J usage is TRBJ2-7; the match to TRBD1 covers 8 bases. The CDR3 is 14 residues long. Germline assignment: CDR1 SNHLY and CDR2 FYNNEI. Losses at the gene ends were 6 bases for V and 4 bases for J; bases not matched to a gene: 8. The CDR3 is CASRADRGPYEQYF. The CDR3 DNA reads TGTGCCAGCAGAGCCGACAGGGGCCCATACGAGCAGTACTTC.

In this sample, this clone turned up once. This chain connects TRBV11-2 to TRBJ2-7; 9 bases are a match to TRBD2. The V gene end was trimmed by 4 bases and the J gene end by 3 bases; junction bases not matched to a gene: 7. Per the germline V gene, CDR1 is SGHAT and CDR2 is FQNNGV. CDR3 length: 15 amino acids. The CDR3 DNA reads as TGTGCCAGCAGCTCCGGCGGGGGGGCCCGCTACGAGCAGTACTTC. The encoded protein is CASSSGGGARYEQYF.

This chain joins TRBV18 and TRBJ1-1, with 9 positions matching TRBD1. CDR1 is KGHSH, CDR2 LQKENI, per germline. The CDR3 totals 16 residues. After removal of 3 bases from V and 6 bases from J, the junction contained 11 bases not matched to a gene. Written as DNA, the CDR3 is TGTGCCAGCTCACCCGGGGACAGGGAGATTTCTGCTGAAGCTTTCTTT. This codes for CASSPGDREISAEAFF.

This CDR3 is CAISELPLGQPQHF. The CDR3 DNA is TGTGCCATCAGTGAGCTACCGCTGGGCCAGCCCCAGCATTTT. The chain joins TRBV10-3 to TRBJ1-5; D not resolved. Trimming removed 2 bases from V and 7 bases from J, with 12 bases in between. The CDR3 is made up of 14 amino acids. Germline V gene lookup returns CDR1 ENHRY and CDR2 SYGVKD.

The table lists this clone with a count of one. The V and J genes are TRBV27 and TRBJ1-1; D uncertain. Germline loops: CDR1 MNHEY, CDR2 SMNVEV (reference sequence). CDR3 length: 12 amino acids. Trimming left V 3 bases short and J 8 bases short, with 10 bases between. This CDR3 reads CASSLGGSEAFF. CDR3 sequence (DNA): TGTGCCAGCAGTTTGGGAGGGTCCGAAGCTTTCTTT.

This clone was detected only a few times. This rearrangement joins TRBV18 to TRBJ1-1; 8 nucleotides match TRBD1. The V segment lost 3 bases and the J segment 0 bases; nucleotides outside the gene matches: 3. The CDR3 contains 15 residues. The germline V gene encodes CDR1 KGHSH and CDR2 LQKENI. The CDR3 DNA reads TGTGCCAGCTCACCTGAGACAGGGGTGAACACTGAAGCTTTCTTT. The encoded protein is CASSPETGVNTEAFF.

The V gene is TRBV6-1, the J gene TRBJ2-7; 8 nucleotides align to TRBD1. Unmatched junction bases numbered 8, after V lost 10 bases and J lost 3 bases. Germline CDR1 MNHNS, CDR2 SASEGT. There are 13 residues in the CDR3. For the CDR3, the DNA is TGTGCCATACCGGGACAGGCAAGCTACGAGCAGTACTTC. Protein: CAIPGQASYEQYF.

In its sample, this clone was seen once. The chain uses TRBV5-1 and TRBJ1-4; no clear D gene. The V end was cut by 2 bases, the J end by 4 bases, with 9 bases between. The CDR3 totals 14 residues. Germline-derived CDR1 and CDR2 are SGHRS and YFSETQ. Here the CDR3 DNA reads TGCGCCAGCAGCTTTGGAGGTGATAATGAAAAACTGTTTTTT. Encoded protein: CASSFGGDNEKLFF.

V usage is TRBV5-4 and J usage is TRBJ2-6, with 9 bases matching TRBD1. Germline trimming cut 4 bases from V and 8 bases from J; bases unmatched to any gene: 10. The CDR3 runs to 16 residues. The germline V gene encodes CDR1 SGHNT and CDR2 YYREEE (reference sequence). CDR3 DNA sequence: TGTGCCAGCAGCCGCTCGGGACAGGGTGTTTCCAACGTCCTGACTTTC. This sequence encodes CASSRSGQGVSNVLTF. Looking up the rest from reference TRBV5-4 and TRBJ2-6 gives the full variable domain: ETGVTQSPTHLIKTRGQQVTLRCSSQSGHNTVSWYQQALGQGPQFIFQYYREEENGRGNFPPRFSGLQFPNYSSELNVNALELDDSALYLCASSRSGQGVSNVLTFGAGSRLTVL.

The chain joins TRBV7-9 to TRBJ2-7, with 14 bases that match TRBD2. Germline V gives CDR1 SEHNR, CDR2 FQNEAQ (reference sequence). J gave up 7 bases and V 5 bases, and 10 bases lay outside the gene matches. There are 16 residues in the CDR3. DNA of the CDR3: TGTGCCAGCAGCCCCCCGGGACTAGCGGGAGTAAGAGAGCAGTACTTC. It is translated as CASSPPGLAGVREQYF.

The chain uses TRBV4-1 and TRBJ2-7; D perhaps matches TRBD1 (6 bases). The germline V gene has CDR1 MGHRA and CDR2 YSYEKL. The CDR3 has 15 residues. With 0 bases removed from V and 0 bases from J, the gap between germline ends came to 9 bases. This CDR3 reads CASSQEQGVSYEQYF. The CDR3 bases are TGCGCCAGCAGCCAAGAACAGGGCGTCTCCTACGAGCAGTACTTC.

The chain is built from TRBV6-1 and TRBJ2-7; TRBD2 matches at 9 bases. With V trimmed by 3 bases and J by 5 bases, 8 bases remained unmatched. The V gene's germline CDR1 is MNHNS and CDR2 SASEGT. CDR3 length: 15 amino acids. DNA for the CDR3: TGTGCCAGCAGTGATTTAGCGGGGGCCTACGACGAGCAGTACTTC. Translation gives CASSDLAGAYDEQYF.

This clone has more than one count but fewer than ten. The gene calls are TRBV9 and TRBJ2-1; 12 bases are shared with TRBD2. The CDR3 length is 14 residues. Germline CDR1 is SGDLS and CDR2 is YYNGEE. V shed 4 bases, J shed 7 bases, and the junction held 3 bases outside the gene matches. The CDR3 sequence: CASSFGTSGNEQFF. The CDR3 DNA reads as TGTGCCAGCAGCTTCGGGACTAGCGGGAATGAGCAGTTCTTC.

The chain joins TRBV5-8 to TRBJ1-1, with D perhaps TRBD1 (5 bases). Germline V gene data show CDR1 as SGHTS and CDR2 as YDEGEE. The V gene lost 0 bases and the J gene lost 6 bases, with 12 bases spanning the gap. The CDR3 has 14 residues. DNA of the CDR3: TGTGCCAGCAGCTTGGGGGGGGAGGCGGCTGAAGCTTTCTTT. The encoded protein is CASSLGGEAAEAFF. Full variable domain (outside the CDR3, taken from reference TRBV5-8 and TRBJ1-1): EAGVTQSPTHLIKTRGQQATLRCSPISGHTSVYWYQQALGLGLQFLLWYDEGEERNRGNFPPRFSGRQFPNYSSELNVNALELEDSALYLCASSLGGEAAEAFFGQGTRLTVV.